This TCR beta chain was captured by sequencing in a study of blood T cells in healthy people across ages. Each donor gave 9 to 10 milliliters of peripheral blood. No fewer than 5.5 micrograms of total RNA were isolated from every sample. Germline CDR1 is SGHDN and CDR2 is FVKESK. Trimming pared 0 bases from V and 4 bases from J, leaving 9 bases between. This CDR3 has 14 residues. A sample-barcoded 5' primer and a J-beta primer mix were used in a second PCR of roughly 7 to 11 cycles. TCRdb re-analysed the 5' RACE reads in MiXCR, keeping a single row per CDR3 protein. This repertoire shows over 1,300,000 distinct CDR3 sequences, approximately 63% found once; its top ten account for roughly 6.3%.

This chain joins TRBV14 and TRBJ1-2; no clear D. The clonotype was recovered from a man aged 18-30 years in good health. Sample: blood. The CDR3 loop is CASSQERDFYGYTF. The DNA of the CDR3 is TGTGCCAGCAGCCAAGAGCGGGATTTCTATGGCTACACCTTC.